This T cell receptor beta chain originates from a study of blood T cell repertoires in COVID-19. Overall study context: COVID-19 samples collected from the United States, Italy and Spain covered acute and convalescent phases.

The assay was immunoSEQ multiplex PCR, and TCRdb's table has in-frame clones only and misses some. The table includes 120,000 or so clones, around 88% detected once. This sequence was found in a man older than 75 with active or convalescent COVID-19. The sequenced material came from peripheral blood.

In DNA form, the CDR3 reads TGTGCCAGCTCACCAGCTTTGAAGACTCTCTATGGCTACACCTTC. Translated, it gives CASSPALKTLYGYTF. The rearrangement links TRBV18 to TRBJ1-2; D is unclear. V was pared by 2 bases and J by 4 bases, with 14 bases between. Germline assignment: CDR1 KGHSH and CDR2 LQKENI. The CDR3 is made up of 15 amino acids.